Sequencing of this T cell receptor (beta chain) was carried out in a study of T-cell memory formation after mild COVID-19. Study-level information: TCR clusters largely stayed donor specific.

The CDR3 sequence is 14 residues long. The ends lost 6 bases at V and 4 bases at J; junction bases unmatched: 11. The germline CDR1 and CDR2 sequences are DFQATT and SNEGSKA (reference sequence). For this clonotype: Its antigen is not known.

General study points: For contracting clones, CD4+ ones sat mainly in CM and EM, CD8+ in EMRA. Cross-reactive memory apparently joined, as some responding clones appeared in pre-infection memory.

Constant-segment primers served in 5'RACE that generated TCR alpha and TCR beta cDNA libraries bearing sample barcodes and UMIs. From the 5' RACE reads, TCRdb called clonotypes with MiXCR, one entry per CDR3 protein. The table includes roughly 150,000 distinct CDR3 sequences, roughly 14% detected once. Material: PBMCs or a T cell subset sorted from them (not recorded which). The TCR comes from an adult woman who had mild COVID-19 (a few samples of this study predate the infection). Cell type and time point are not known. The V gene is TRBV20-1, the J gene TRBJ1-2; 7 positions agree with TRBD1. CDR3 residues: CSADPTGASYGYTF. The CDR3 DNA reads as TGCAGTGCCGACCCTACAGGGGCCTCCTATGGCTACACCTTC.